The rows below give T cell receptor beta chains drawn from one sample of a study of OX40 agonist ivuxolimab in advanced cancers. The data were produced by immunoSEQ multiplex PCR, yet TCRdb's version contains in-frame clones alone and is incomplete. The sample yields tens of thousands of clones, about 81% seen once. This material consisted of CD4+ or CD8+ T cells sorted from blood, taken in a trial of the OX40 agonist ivuxolimab. All receptors derive from an adult with an advanced solid tumor such as melanoma, head and neck, liver or kidney cancer. Each CDR3 is given with its conserved first and last residue. Each record gives: D gene, J gene, V gene, CDR3 protein. A D gene is named only where the DNA matches it firmly.

D gene: .
J gene: TRBJ1-1
V gene: TRBV7-2
CDR3 protein: CASRPTPNTEAFF

D gene: TRBD1
J gene: TRBJ1-4
V gene: TRBV27
CDR3 protein: CASSLRAAGGREKLFF

D gene: TRBD2
J gene: TRBJ2-7
V gene: TRBV19
CDR3 protein: CASSISTRTSGRAYEQYF

D gene: TRBD1
J gene: TRBJ1-2
V gene: TRBV28
CDR3 protein: CASSLSRSRTGTHGYTF

D gene: .
J gene: TRBJ1-2
V gene: TRBV19
CDR3 protein: CASSPRGEGGYTF

D gene: .
J gene: TRBJ1-2
V gene: TRBV6-6
CDR3 protein: CASSRDPSRGYTF

D gene: .
J gene: TRBJ2-7
V gene: TRBV7-2
CDR3 protein: CASSAAYEQYF

D gene: TRBD1
J gene: TRBJ1-2
V gene: TRBV6-5
CDR3 protein: CASRTGVGYTF

D gene: .
J gene: TRBJ2-2
V gene: TRBV5-1
CDR3 protein: CASEEGGSVGELFF

D gene: TRBD2
J gene: TRBJ2-7
V gene: TRBV7-3
CDR3 protein: CASSLEVGLAALGEQYF

D gene: .
J gene: TRBJ2-7
V gene: TRBV2
CDR3 protein: CASRLGHEQYF

D gene: .
J gene: TRBJ2-1
V gene: TRBV7-3
CDR3 protein: CASSLQGSYNEQFF

D gene: .
J gene: TRBJ1-2
V gene: TRBV5-6
CDR3 protein: CASSLDPWAPNYGYTF

D gene: .
J gene: TRBJ2-6
V gene: TRBV7-8
CDR3 protein: CASSFFIGTGANVLTF

D gene: .
J gene: TRBJ2-5
V gene: TRBV7-2
CDR3 protein: CASSPTEGVGKTQYF

D gene: .
J gene: TRBJ1-1
V gene: TRBV9
CDR3 protein: CASSALTASEAFF

D gene: TRBD2
J gene: TRBJ2-5
V gene: TRBV9
CDR3 protein: CASQRGQETQYF

D gene: TRBD1
J gene: TRBJ2-7
V gene: TRBV6-1
CDR3 protein: CASIRTGGPYEQYF

D gene: .
J gene: TRBJ1-6
V gene: TRBV19
CDR3 protein: CASSTDYRASYNSPLHF

D gene: .
J gene: TRBJ1-1
V gene: TRBV6-1
CDR3 protein: CASSFVPGNTEAFF

D gene: .
J gene: TRBJ1-1
V gene: TRBV9
CDR3 protein: CASSVRSDYRVDTEAFF

D gene: TRBD1
J gene: TRBJ1-5
V gene: TRBV6-1
CDR3 protein: CASRETGGGQPQHF

D gene: .
J gene: TRBJ2-1
V gene: TRBV5-1
CDR3 protein: CASSLGNNEQFF

D gene: .
J gene: TRBJ1-5
V gene: TRBV19
CDR3 protein: CASSIDRPVNQPQHF

D gene: .
J gene: TRBJ2-1
V gene: TRBV11-3
CDR3 protein: CASSLDYVEGPYNEQFF

D gene: .
J gene: TRBJ1-4
V gene: TRBV30
CDR3 protein: CAWTRVGVIREKLFF

D gene: TRBD1
J gene: TRBJ2-2
V gene: TRBV5-6
CDR3 protein: CASSLLNYGTGDTGELFF

D gene: TRBD1
J gene: TRBJ1-2
V gene: TRBV5-1
CDR3 protein: CASSLQGAGGYTF

D gene: .
J gene: TRBJ1-1
V gene: TRBV5-1
CDR3 protein: CASSADTEAFF

D gene: TRBD1
J gene: TRBJ2-5
V gene: TRBV9
CDR3 protein: CASSPQGSGKETQYF

D gene: .
J gene: TRBJ1-3
V gene: TRBV28
CDR3 protein: CASSLAGNTIYF

D gene: .
J gene: TRBJ2-3
V gene: TRBV19
CDR3 protein: CASSPSGRGGDTQYF

D gene: .
J gene: TRBJ2-5
V gene: TRBV9
CDR3 protein: CASSPLQGYVETQYF

D gene: .
J gene: TRBJ2-5
V gene: TRBV5-1
CDR3 protein: CASSLWAGHQETQYF

D gene: TRBD1
J gene: TRBJ1-2
V gene: TRBV6-5
CDR3 protein: CASSYQDRPNYGYTF

D gene: .
J gene: TRBJ2-3
V gene: TRBV29-1
CDR3 protein: CSAQQGISTDTQYF

D gene: TRBD2
J gene: TRBJ2-1
V gene: TRBV7-2
CDR3 protein: CASSPRGLAGVGEQFF

D gene: TRBD2
J gene: TRBJ2-3
V gene: TRBV9
CDR3 protein: CASSVGIAGVLNAQYF

D gene: TRBD2
J gene: TRBJ2-2
V gene: TRBV7-3
CDR3 protein: CASSLLAGRNTGELFF

D gene: .
J gene: TRBJ2-7
V gene: TRBV2
CDR3 protein: CASRQKEQYF